The next 8 T cell receptor beta chains were all read from a single sample in a study of blood T cells in healthy people across ages (dated by TCRdb to 2014 to 2015). The library was obtained by 5' RACE. The listed sequencing device is Illumina HiSeq 2500. The second PCR ran for about 6 to 12 cycles and used a J-beta primer mix along with a sample-barcoded 5' primer. TCRdb applied fastp at Q25 and MiXCR to the public reads, then kept only in-frame beta chains. Each CDR3 protein appears once, grouped with its most common genes and DNA. A total of 910,000 or so distinct CDR3 sequences appear in this sample, roughly 47% of them only once. The top ten clones comprise 20% to 25% of the sample. Sequencing used blood. The receptors derive from a woman in her fifties or sixties in good health.

This chain links TRBV5-1 with TRBJ2-5; 9 nucleotides match TRBD1. Trimming took 4 bases from V and 2 from J; bases not matched to a gene: 3. CDR3 length: 14 amino acids. Germline lookup yields CDR1 SGHRS and CDR2 YFSETQ. For the CDR3, the DNA is TGCGCCAGCAGCGTACAGGGGGCACAAGAGACCCAGTACTTC. Amino acids: CASSVQGAQETQYF. Full variable domain (remainder filled in from reference TRBV5-1 and TRBJ2-5): KAGVTQTPRYLIKTRGQQVTLSCSPISGHRSVSWYQQTPGQGLQFLFEYFSETQRNKGNFPGRFSGRQFSNSRSEMNVSTLELGDSALYLCASSVQGAQETQYFGPGTRLLVL.

This chain's CDR3 is CSGGSTGKGEQFF. CDR3 in DNA: TGCAGCGGTGGTAGTACAGGGAAGGGGGAACAGTTCTTC. The gene calls are TRBV29-1 and TRBJ2-1, with a tentative D call TRBD1 (6 bases). The CDR3 totals 13 residues. Trimming pared 7 bases from V and 13 bases from J, leaving 23 bases between. Germline V CDR1 and CDR2: SQVTM, ANQGSEA.

This clonotype was counted between two and nine times. The rearrangement uses TRBV20-1 and TRBJ2-7; TRBD2 matches at 8 bases. Trimming cost V 3 bases and J 0 bases; bases outside gene matches: 10. The CDR3 consists of 16 residues. From germline, CDR1 is DFQATT and CDR2 SNEGSKA (reference sequence). CDR3 region: CSASGLAGSVSYEQYF. CDR3 in DNA: TGCAGTGCTAGTGGGCTAGCGGGTTCTGTCTCCTACGAGCAGTACTTC.

This rearrangement joins TRBV28 to TRBJ2-7, with TRBD2 as a possible D gene (6 bases). This CDR3 is 13 amino acids long. Germline CDR1 is MDHEN and CDR2 is SYDVKM. V gave up 4 bases and J gave up 3 bases, with 10 bases separating them. The CDR3 coding sequence is TGTGCCAGCAGTTACGGGGGACTCTACGAGCAGTACTTC. This gives the protein CASSYGGLYEQYF.

J is TRBJ2-1 and V is TRBV2; 7 bases fit TRBD2. The CDR3 consists of 12 residues. Per germline, CDR1 SNHLY and CDR2 FYNNEI. J was trimmed by 9 bases and V by 6 bases; bases with no gene match: 5. The DNA for the CDR3 is TGTGCCAGCAGGTATAGCGGGCCTGAGCAGTTCTTC. It encodes CASRYSGPEQFF.

The V gene is TRBV12-3 or TRBV12-4, the J gene TRBJ2-7; D may correspond to TRBD1 or TRBD2 (8 bases each). Trimming pared 3 bases from V and 6 bases from J, leaving 24 bases between. The CDR3 sequence is 17 residues long. CDR3 DNA sequence: TGTGCCAGCAGTTTGTCAGGGGGCCGAGCGGGAGCTCTCGAGCAGTACTTC. Translated, it gives CASSLSGGRAGALEQYF.

This clonotype has just a few counts. V gene TRBV2 combines with J gene TRBJ2-7; 7 bases agree with TRBD1. CDR1 is SNHLY and CDR2 is FYNNEI in the germline V gene. V lost 9 bases and J lost 4; bases outside the gene matches: 3. The CDR3 length is 11 residues. CDR3: CASTGEYEQYF. As DNA, the CDR3 is TGTGCCAGTACAGGGGAGTACGAGCAGTACTTC.

This sequence joins TRBV18 and TRBJ2-1; D ambiguous. Germline CDR1 and CDR2: KGHSH and LQKENI. The V gene lost 3 bases and the J gene lost 0 bases, with 12 bases spanning the gap. The CDR3 runs 16 residues. In DNA form, the CDR3 reads TGTGCCAGCTCACCGCTTCCGGCGAGCTCCTACAATGAGCAGTTCTTC. Its translation: CASSPLPASSYNEQFF.